This T cell receptor (beta chain) was documented in a study of somatic mutations in cytotoxic T cells in rheumatoid arthritis. The data were produced by immunoSEQ multiplex PCR, yet TCRdb's version contains in-frame clones alone and is incomplete. The sample lists over 15,000 clones, around 67% seen once, with 18% in the top ten. Each population, CD4+ and CD8+ cells, was isolated by positive magnetic bead selection and checked for purity by flow cytometry. General study findings and limits: Nobody adjusted the slight TRBV07 underrepresentation in rheumatoid arthritis patients for multiple comparisons. In rheumatoid arthritis patients, unlike healthy controls, CD8+ clonality rose with age.

About this clone: What it binds is unknown.

This CDR3 contains 14 residues. V lost 5 bases, J lost 4 bases, and 14 bases lay in between. The germline V gene has CDR1 LNHDA and CDR2 SQIVND (reference sequence). This rearrangement joins TRBV19 to TRBJ1-1; D is undetermined. This receptor was obtained from an adult with rheumatoid arthritis. Sequencing was performed on CD8+ T cells sorted from blood. The CDR3 sequence is CASSSWDIGTEAFF. DNA for the CDR3: TGTGCCAGTAGTTCTTGGGATATAGGCACTGAAGCTTTCTTT.